This TCR beta chain was retrieved from a study of circulating CD8 cells and anti-PD-1 response in melanoma. By sample share, this clonotype is medium-sized. Trimming shortened V by 3 bases and J by 0 bases, and 6 bases separated the two germline ends. CDR3 length equals 13 residues. Germline V gene sequence: CDR1 MDHEN, CDR2 SYDVKM. Each library started from about 15 ng of total RNA using the QIAseq Immune Repertoire TCR panel. A single record per CDR3 protein comes from TCRdb applying MiXCR to the reads. The data contain roughly 400 distinct CDR3 sequences, 7.5% to 8% of them singletons. From live CD3+CD8+TCRalphabeta+ cells, four PD-1 and/or TIGIT subsets were sorted.

The TCR originated in a human donor with melanoma. This chain connects TRBV28 to TRBJ2-7; D gene uncertain. The sample in question was CD8+ T cells from PBMCs, obtained at baseline or after one month of anti-PD-1 therapy (not recorded which). Here the CDR3 DNA reads TGTGCCAGCAGTTTCGGCCTCTCCTACGAGCAGTACTTC. Translated, it gives CASSFGLSYEQYF.